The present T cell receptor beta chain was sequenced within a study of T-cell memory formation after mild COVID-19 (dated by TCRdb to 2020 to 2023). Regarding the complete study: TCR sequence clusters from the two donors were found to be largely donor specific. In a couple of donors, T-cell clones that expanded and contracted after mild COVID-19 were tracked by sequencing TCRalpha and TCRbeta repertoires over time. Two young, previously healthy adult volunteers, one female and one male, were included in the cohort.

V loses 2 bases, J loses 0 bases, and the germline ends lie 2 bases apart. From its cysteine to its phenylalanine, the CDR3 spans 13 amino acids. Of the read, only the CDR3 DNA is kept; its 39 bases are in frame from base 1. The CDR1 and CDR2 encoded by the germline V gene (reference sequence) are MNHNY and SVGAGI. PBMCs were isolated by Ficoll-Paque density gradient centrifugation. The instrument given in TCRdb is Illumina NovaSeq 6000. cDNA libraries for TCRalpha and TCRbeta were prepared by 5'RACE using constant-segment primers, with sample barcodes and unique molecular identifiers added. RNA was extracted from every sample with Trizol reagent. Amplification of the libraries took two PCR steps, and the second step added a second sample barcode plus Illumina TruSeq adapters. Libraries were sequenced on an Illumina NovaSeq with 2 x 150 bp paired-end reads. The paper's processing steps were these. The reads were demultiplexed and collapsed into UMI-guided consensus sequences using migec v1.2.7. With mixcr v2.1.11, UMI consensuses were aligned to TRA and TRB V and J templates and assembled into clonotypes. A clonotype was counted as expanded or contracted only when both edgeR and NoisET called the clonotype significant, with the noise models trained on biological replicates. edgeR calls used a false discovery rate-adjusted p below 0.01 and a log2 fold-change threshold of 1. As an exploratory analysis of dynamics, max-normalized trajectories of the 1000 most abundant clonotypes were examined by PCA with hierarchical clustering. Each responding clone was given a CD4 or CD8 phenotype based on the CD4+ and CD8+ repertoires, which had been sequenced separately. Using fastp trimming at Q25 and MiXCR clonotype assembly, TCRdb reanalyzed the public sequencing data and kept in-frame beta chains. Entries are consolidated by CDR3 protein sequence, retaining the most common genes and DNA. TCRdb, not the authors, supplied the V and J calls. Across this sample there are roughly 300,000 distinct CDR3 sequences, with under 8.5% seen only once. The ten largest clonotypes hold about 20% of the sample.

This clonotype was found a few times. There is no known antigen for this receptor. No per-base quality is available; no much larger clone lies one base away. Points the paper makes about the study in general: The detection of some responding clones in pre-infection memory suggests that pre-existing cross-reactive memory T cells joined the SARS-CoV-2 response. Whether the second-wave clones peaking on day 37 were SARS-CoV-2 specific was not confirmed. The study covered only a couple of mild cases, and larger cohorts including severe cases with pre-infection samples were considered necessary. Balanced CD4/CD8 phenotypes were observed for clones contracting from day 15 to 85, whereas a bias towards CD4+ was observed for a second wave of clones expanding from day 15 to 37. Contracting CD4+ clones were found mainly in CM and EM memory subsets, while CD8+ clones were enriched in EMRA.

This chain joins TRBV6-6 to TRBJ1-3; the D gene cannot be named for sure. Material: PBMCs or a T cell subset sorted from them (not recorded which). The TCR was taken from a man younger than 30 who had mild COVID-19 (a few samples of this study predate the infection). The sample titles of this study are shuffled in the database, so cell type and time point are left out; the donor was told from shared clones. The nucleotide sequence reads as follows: TGTGCCAGCAGTTACGACTCTGGAAACACCATATATTTT. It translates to CASSYDSGNTIYF.